This TCR beta chain is drawn from a study of T cell responses to AZD1222 COVID-19 vaccine. Whole-study results and caveats: Close to half of spike-specific TCRs reportedly recognize unmutated variant regions. Only 5 or 6 people who got AZD1222 tested seropositive at baseline. Sampled repertoires all dated from after the peak T cell response. Clonal diversity was possibly underestimated, and white British individuals and females predominated among donors.

Germline V lookup: CDR1 SGDLS, CDR2 YYNGEE. Trimming removed 1 base from V and 5 bases from J, with 10 bases in between. CDR3 length equals 15 residues. As concerns this clone: What it binds is unknown.

Using immunoSEQ multiplex PCR, the repertoire was profiled, and TCRdb retains in-frame clones only, with some absent. This sample yields approximately 150,000 clones, of which approximately 95% are seen a single time; approximately 0.96% belongs to the top ten. J is TRBJ1-6 and V is TRBV9; D uncertain. The TCR was taken from an adult in good health. The sample was peripheral blood, taken on day 0 of MenACWY control vaccination. CDR3: CASSVLGRNNSPLHF. The DNA for the CDR3 is TGTGCCAGCAGCGTACTTGGACGGAATAATTCACCCCTCCACTTT.